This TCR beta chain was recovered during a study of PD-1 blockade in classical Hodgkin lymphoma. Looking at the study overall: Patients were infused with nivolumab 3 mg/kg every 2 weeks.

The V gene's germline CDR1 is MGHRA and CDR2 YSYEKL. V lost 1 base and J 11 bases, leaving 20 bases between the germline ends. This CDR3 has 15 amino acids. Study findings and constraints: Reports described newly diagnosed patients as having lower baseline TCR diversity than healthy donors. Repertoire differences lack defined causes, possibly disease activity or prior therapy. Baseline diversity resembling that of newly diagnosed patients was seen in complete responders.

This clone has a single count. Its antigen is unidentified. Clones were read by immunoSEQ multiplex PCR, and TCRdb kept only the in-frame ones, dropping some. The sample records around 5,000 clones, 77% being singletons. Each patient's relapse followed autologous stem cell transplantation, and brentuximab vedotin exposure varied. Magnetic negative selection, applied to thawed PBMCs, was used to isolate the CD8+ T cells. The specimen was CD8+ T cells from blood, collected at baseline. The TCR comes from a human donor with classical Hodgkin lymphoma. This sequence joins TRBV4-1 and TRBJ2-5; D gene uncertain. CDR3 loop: CASSQAAERLEGQYF. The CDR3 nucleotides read TGCGCCAGCAGCCAAGCCGCCGAGCGACTGGAAGGGCAGTACTTC.